This T cell receptor beta chain was obtained from a study of T cell repertoires in cytomegalovirus infection. As regards this clonotype: Its antigen is still unknown.

The CDR3 has 16 residues. Germline V lookup: CDR1 ENHRY, CDR2 SYGVKD. Losses at the gene ends were 6 bases for V and 3 bases for J; bases not matched to a gene: 5. Via MiXCR, TCRdb re-called the reads, giving one row per CDR3 protein. The sample holds about 300,000 distinct CDR3 sequences; roughly a quarter are singletons and the top ten take around 14%. Regarding the study as a whole: The ex vivo response showed dominance by HLA-C-restricted CMV-specific TCR beta clonotypes. CMV carriers having the relevant HLA were flagged by cumulative public TCR beta family frequency.

The chain has TRBV10-3 and TRBJ2-1; TRBD2 agrees at 13 bases. The sequence was obtained from a human donor in good health (CMV status not recorded). Some clones in this sample may be carry-over from other donors' samples. Sequenced material: PBMCs. CDR3 region: CAIRTSGGTNYNEQFF. The CDR3 DNA reads as TGTGCCATCAGGACTAGCGGGGGGACGAACTACAATGAGCAGTTCTTC.